This T cell receptor (beta chain) was found in a study of OX40 agonist ivuxolimab in advanced cancers. This CDR3 is built from 15 residues. The germline CDR1 and CDR2 sequences are MNHNY and SVGAGI (reference sequence). The germline V and J ends were trimmed by 2 bases and 6 bases, with 14 bases remaining between them. Data came from immunoSEQ multiplex PCR; TCRdb stores just in-frame clones and leaves some out. This table holds approximately 60,000 clones, approximately 94% found once. J is TRBJ2-1 and V is TRBV6-6; D is perhaps TRBD2 (6 bases). The input for sequencing was CD4+ or CD8+ T cells sorted from blood, taken in a trial of the OX40 agonist ivuxolimab. This TCR came from an adult with an advanced solid tumor such as melanoma, head and neck, liver or kidney cancer. CDR3 residues: CASSYVGGTRNEQFF. CDR3 in DNA: TGTGCCAGCAGTTACGTGGGAGGAACGCGCAATGAGCAGTTCTTC.